This T cell receptor (beta chain) was sequenced during a study of T cell responses to AZD1222 COVID-19 vaccine (dated by TCRdb to the early 2020s). The study in broad terms: AZD1222 recipients given second doses at about 4 weeks or at about 12 weeks were pooled, since spike-specific TCR depth and breadth were not found to differ between the two schedules. Trial participants were enrolled into age subgroups of 18-55, 56-69 and 70-plus years, which contained about 160, 30 and 59 TCR-sequenced participants, respectively. TCR sequencing covered roughly 230 trial participants: 200 to 210 given two doses of AZD1222 and around 25 given two doses of MenACWY control vaccine.

This sample's time point label indicates: baseline before first vaccination. Samples from vaccinated people were obtained from the UK trials COV001 and COV002, which included a single-blind randomized controlled phase 2/3 trial of AZD1222 (ChAdOx1 nCoV-19) in healthy adults. For TCRbeta chain sequencing, PBMC samples were collected from trial participants at day 0 and at day 28 after the second dose. CDR1 is given as GTSNPN and CDR2 as SVGIG, both from the germline V gene (reference sequence). Including the terminal cysteine and phenylalanine, the CDR3 comprises 14 residues. The DNA shown is the 42-base CDR3, in frame from base 1. V and J lose 3 bases and 3 bases, and a span of 12 bases separates them. What the authors observed across the whole study: The 56-69-year group was small, and its depth increase did not reach significance, likely because of low power. A significant rise in spike-specific TCR breadth and depth was observed after two AZD1222 doses relative to day 0 and relative to MenACWY recipients. Most participants were white British and females outnumbered males, and the authors suggested that clonal diversity may have been underestimated. Epitopes outside the regions mutated in the B.1.351 and B.1.1.7 variants were reportedly recognized by nearly half of the unique spike-specific TCRs. Conclusions about previously exposed vaccinees are limited because only a handful of AZD1222 recipients were SARS-CoV-2 seropositive at baseline. The whole spike protein was spanned by vaccine-associated CD4 TCRs, and dominant responses were seen in regions 160-218 and 743-854. Because no day 14 peak-response samples were available, the repertoires could be characterized only after the peak T cell response.

A word on this clone: Its recognized antigen is unknown. Per-nucleotide qualities are absent, and no much larger clonotype sits a single base away.

The CDR3 regions of human TCRbeta chains were subjected to immunosequencing. For the original study's pipeline: Repertoire TCRs were checked for matches against a reference library of SARS-CoV-2-specific TCRs that had been generated using the MIRA antigen-specificity platform. Breadth was defined as the fraction of unique TCRs that were SARS-CoV-2-associated, and depth was defined as the fraction of total T cells that were SARS-CoV-2-associated. Using the MIRA data, each spike-specific TCR was mapped to the spike region that the TCR reacts to and placed in a CD4 or CD8 class. Log10-transformed breadth and depth values were compared by one-way ANOVA with Sidak's multiple comparisons tests. TCRdb holds this immuneACCESS table with in-frame rearrangements only. Some clones are missing; in checked studies, unresolved V genes explain under half, and the rest has no known cause. V, J and clone size are those of that table, while D and trimming were read from the DNA. The sample contains some 180,000 clones, around 88% of them found a single time. The ten largest make up about 0.53% of the sample.

The V and J segments used are TRBV30 and TRBJ1-5; 5 matching bases give a weak D call of TRBD1. The input for sequencing was peripheral blood, taken on day 0 of AZD1222 vaccination. This sequence originates from an adult in good health. This receptor has the CDR3 CAWSRDRINQPQHF. The DNA sequence follows: TGTGCCTGGAGCAGGGACCGAATCAATCAGCCCCAGCATTTT.